These 20 T cell receptor beta chains were all obtained from the same sample, sequenced in a study of blood T cell repertoires in COVID-19. Profiling relied on immunoSEQ multiplex PCR, and the TCRdb table lists in-frame clones only, not all of them. The table includes 140,000 or so clones, roughly 82% detected once. Material for sequencing was peripheral blood. These receptors were obtained from a human donor in a cohort sampled during active COVID-19.

The DNA of the CDR3 is TGTGCCTGGGGGCCCAGGACAGGGCCGGGGGAGACCCAGTACTTC. Translated, it gives CAWGPRTGPGETQYF. The chain links TRBV30 to TRBJ2-5, with 8 positions matching TRBD1. The germline CDR1 and CDR2 sequences are GTSNPN and SVGIG (reference sequence). The V gene end was trimmed by 5 bases and the J gene end by 5 bases; junction bases not matched to a gene: 13. CDR3 length equals 15 residues.

The chain joins TRBV19 to TRBJ1-5; no clear D gene. V lost 4 bases to trimming and J lost 12 bases, with 16 bases between them. Germline V lookup: CDR1 LNHDA, CDR2 SQIVND (reference sequence). CDR3 length equals 13 residues. The chain's CDR3 is CASSKDRGRNQHF. CDR3 nucleotides: TGTGCCAGTAGTAAAGACCGCGGTAGGAACCAGCATTTT.

CDR3 protein: CASSYSPTGSYGYTF. CDR3 in DNA: TGTGCCAGCAGTTACTCCCCTACAGGGTCCTATGGCTACACCTTC. The gene calls are TRBV6-2 or TRBV6-3 and TRBJ1-2; weak D call: TRBD1 (6 bases). CDR1 is MNHEY, CDR2 SVGEGT, per germline. CDR3 size: 15 residues. V was pared by 0 bases and J by 4 bases, with 12 bases between.

This chain joins TRBV11-2 and TRBJ2-7; TRBD2 aligns across 11 bases. The CDR3 covers 15 residues. Germline V gene lookup returns CDR1 SGHAT and CDR2 FQNNGV. V gave up 5 bases and J gave up 3 bases; unmatched junction bases: 6. The CDR3 here is CASSPLGTSGYEQYV. CDR3 in DNA: TGTGCCAGCAGCCCCCTAGGGACTAGCGGCTACGAGCAGTACGTC.

This clone was detected only once. This chain joins TRBV5-1 and TRBJ1-1; D not certain. The germline V gene encodes CDR1 SGHRS and CDR2 YFSETQ. Trimming removed 2 bases at V and 4 bases at J, with 18 bases between. The length of the CDR3 is 16 residues. CDR3 amino acids: CASSFLGATGGTEAFF. The CDR3 nucleotides are TGCGCCAGCAGCTTTCTCGGCGCGACCGGCGGCACTGAAGCTTTCTTT.

The chain is built from TRBV23-1 and TRBJ1-2; 12 nucleotides align to TRBD1. TRBV23-1 is flagged as an ORF with uncertain function. V lost 4 bases, J lost 7 bases, and 13 bases stayed unmatched. The CDR3 is made up of 17 amino acids. CDR3: CASSRPLRDRGRSGYTF. The CDR3 DNA reads TGCGCCAGCAGTCGCCCGTTGAGGGACAGGGGGCGGAGTGGCTACACCTTC.

This chain connects TRBV28 to TRBJ2-6, with 8 bases that match TRBD1. Germline CDR1 reads MDHEN; CDR2 reads SYDVKM. The CDR3 length is 19 residues. J gave up 0 bases and V 5 bases, and 12 bases lay outside the gene matches. For the CDR3, the DNA is TGTGCCAGCAGTCCCCAGGGGGCCGCTAAAAGCTCTGGGGCCAACGTCCTGACTTTC. The encoded protein is CASSPQGAAKSSGANVLTF.

The chain is built from TRBV7-8 and TRBJ1-6; TRBD1 matches at 7 bases. The CDR3 loop spans 15 amino acids. J gave up 7 bases and V 2 bases, and 5 bases lay outside the gene matches. The germline V gene encodes CDR1 SGHVS and CDR2 FQNEAQ. CDR3 protein: CASSLWGTDNSPLHF. The DNA for the CDR3 is TGTGCCAGCAGCTTATGGGGGACAGACAATTCACCCCTCCACTTT.

The chain has TRBV5-1 and TRBJ2-1; 8 nucleotides agree with TRBD1. With 7 bases clipped from V and 4 bases from J, the junction kept 7 bases outside the gene matches. Germline V gene lookup returns CDR1 SGHRS and CDR2 YFSETQ. The CDR3 contains 14 residues. The CDR3 nucleotides read TGCGCCAGCTCCGGGACAGGAACTTACAATGAGCAGTTCTTC. Protein: CASSGTGTYNEQFF.

The J gene is TRBJ2-5, the V gene TRBV28; the D is unclear. CDR3 length: 14 residues. Germline CDR1 MDHEN, CDR2 SYDVKM. Trimming took off 1 base at V and 5 bases at J, with 11 bases between the two ends. In nucleotides, the CDR3 is TGTGCCAGCAGTTTATTCGGTAGCTGGGAGACCCAGTACTTC. The encoded protein is CASSLFGSWETQYF.

The chain employs TRBV7-6 and TRBJ1-5, with D maybe TRBD1 (5 bases). The CDR3 is 15 amino acids. V was pared by 4 bases and J by 0 bases, with 10 bases between. Germline V CDR1 and CDR2: SGHVS, FNYEAQ. CDR3 DNA sequence: TGTGCCAGCAGCTGTAAGGGGTATAGCAATCAGCCCCAGCATTTT. This gives the protein CASSCKGYSNQPQHF.

V usage is TRBV4-2 and J usage is TRBJ2-2; TRBD2 matches 7 bases. V was clipped by 0 bases and J by 4 bases; unmatched bases: 5. There are 16 residues in the CDR3. Germline V gene sequence: CDR1 LGHNA, CDR2 YNFKEQ. The CDR3, as DNA: TGTGCCAGCAGCCAAGATGGCGCGGGGGTCACCGGGGAGCTGTTTTTT. Protein sequence: CASSQDGAGVTGELFF.

The CDR3 sequence is CASSQGGTANPTNEKLFF. CDR3 nucleotide sequence: TGTGCCAGCAGCCAAGGAGGGACAGCCAACCCAACTAATGAAAAACTGTTTTTT. The V gene is TRBV4-2, the J gene TRBJ1-4, with 7 bases identical to TRBD1. The V and J ends lost 1 base and 0 bases, in that order; junction bases with no gene match: 8. The CDR3 runs 18 residues. Germline CDR1 and CDR2: LGHNA and YNFKEQ.

This clone was detected only once. The V call is TRBV7-2, the J call TRBJ2-7, with 8 bases matching TRBD1. J was trimmed by 7 bases and V by 3 bases; bases with no gene match: 8. There are 14 residues in the CDR3. The germline V gene encodes CDR1 SGHTA and CDR2 FQGNSA. For the CDR3, the DNA is TGTGCCAGCAGCTTGGGGCAGGGGGCTTGGGAGCAGTACTTC. Its protein is CASSLGQGAWEQYF.

In this sample, this clone turned up once. Written as DNA, the CDR3 is TGTGCCAGCAGGTCTGGGGACAGTAATGAAAAACTGTTTTTT. Translating it yields CASRSGDSNEKLFF. This chain joins TRBV6-6 and TRBJ1-4; 7 bases line up with TRBD1. Trimming took 6 bases from V and 4 from J; bases not matched to a gene: 5. The CDR3 runs to 14 residues. CDR1 is MNHNY, CDR2 SVGAGI, per germline (reference sequence).

The gene calls are TRBV20-1 and TRBJ2-1; no reliable D call. Trimming pared 6 bases from V and 4 bases from J, leaving 4 bases between. The CDR3 covers 10 residues. Germline-derived CDR1 and CDR2 are DFQATT and SNEGSKA (reference sequence). The CDR3 spells CSALYNEQFF. The CDR3 nucleotides read TGCAGTGCCCTATACAATGAGCAGTTCTTC.

This rearrangement joins TRBV24-1 to TRBJ2-7; perhaps TRBD1 as D (5 bases). The CDR3 is 11 residues long. Germline V gene lookup returns CDR1 KGHDR and CDR2 SFDVKD. CDR3 residues: CARDSSYKQYV. In nucleotides, the CDR3 is TGTGCCAGAGACAGCTCCTACAAGCAGTACGTC.

The rearrangement links TRBV5-1 to TRBJ2-2; no definite D call. Looked up from germline, CDR1 is SGHRS and CDR2 is YFSETQ. CDR3 length equals 12 residues. The V gene lost 5 bases and the J gene lost 1 base, with 3 bases spanning the gap. CDR3 residues: CASSQNTGELFF. For the CDR3, the DNA is TGCGCCAGCAGTCAGAACACCGGGGAGCTGTTTTTT.

The J gene is TRBJ2-7, the V gene TRBV9, with D possibly matching TRBD2 (6 bases). The V gene's germline CDR1 is SGDLS and CDR2 YYNGEE. The CDR3 length is 13 residues. Between the trimmed V and J ends, which lost 4 bases and 6 bases, there was a span of 14 bases. Here the CDR3 reads CASSPSAGIEQYF. The CDR3 nucleotides are TGTGCCAGCAGCCCTAGTGCGGGGATCGAGCAGTACTTC. Supplemented by reference TRBV9 and TRBJ2-7, the full variable domain reads DSGVTQTPKHLITATGQRVTLRCSPRSGDLSVYWYQQSLDQGLQFLIQYYNGEERAKGNILERFSAQQFPDLHSELNLSSLELGDSALYFCASSPSAGIEQYFGPGTRLTVT.

In its sample, this clone was seen a few times. The rearrangement joins TRBV5-5 to TRBJ1-5, with D tentatively TRBD1 (5 bases). The germline gives CDR1 SGHKS, CDR2 YYEKEE (reference sequence). Trimming took off 3 bases at V and 5 bases at J, with 9 bases between the two ends. The CDR3 covers 13 residues. The CDR3, as DNA: TGTGCCAGCAGCTACGACAGCGATCAGCCCCAGCATTTT. Its translation: CASSYDSDQPQHF.